Reported below is one TCR beta chain. Its specificity is not known. The data belong to a study of blood T cells in healthy people across ages. Germline assignment: CDR1 MNHNS and CDR2 SASEGT. This CDR3 comprises 11 residues. V lost 10 bases and J 4 bases, leaving 8 bases between the germline ends. Alongside a J-beta primer mix, a sample-barcoded 5' primer served in a second PCR lasting about 7 to 11 cycles. TCRdb independently ran MiXCR on the 5' RACE reads; one entry per CDR3 protein. This table has some 1.6 million distinct CDR3 sequences, about 31% appearing once. Study outcomes and limitations: Per million T cells, TCR beta diversity dropped roughly linearly as age increased.

The source material was blood. This sequence joins TRBV6-1 and TRBJ1-3; D remains unclear. The receptor was isolated from a woman aged 25-40 years in good health. In nucleotides, the CDR3 is TGTGCCATCTCCCGAGGAAACACCATATATTTT. This encodes CAISRGNTIYF.